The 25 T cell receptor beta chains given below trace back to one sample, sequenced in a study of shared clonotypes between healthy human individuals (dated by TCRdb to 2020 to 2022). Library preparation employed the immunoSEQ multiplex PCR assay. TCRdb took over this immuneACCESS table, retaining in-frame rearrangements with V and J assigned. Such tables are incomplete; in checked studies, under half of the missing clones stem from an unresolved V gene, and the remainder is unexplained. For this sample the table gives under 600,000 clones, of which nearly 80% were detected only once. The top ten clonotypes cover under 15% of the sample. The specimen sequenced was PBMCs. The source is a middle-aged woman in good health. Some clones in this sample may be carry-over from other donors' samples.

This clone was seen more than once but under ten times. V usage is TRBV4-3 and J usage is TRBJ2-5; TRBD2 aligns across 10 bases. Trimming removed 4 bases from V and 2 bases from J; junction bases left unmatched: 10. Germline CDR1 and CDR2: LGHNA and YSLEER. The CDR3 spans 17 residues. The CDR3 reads CASSLLGAGGPQETQYF. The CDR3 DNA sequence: TGCGCCAGCAGCCTACTGGGAGCGGGGGGGCCTCAAGAGACCCAGTACTTC.

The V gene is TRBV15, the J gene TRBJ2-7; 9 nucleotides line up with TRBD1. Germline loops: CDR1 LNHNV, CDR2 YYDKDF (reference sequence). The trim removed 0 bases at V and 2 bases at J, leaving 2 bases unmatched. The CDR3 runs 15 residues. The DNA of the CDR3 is TGTGCCACCAGCAGAGATAGGGACAGGGCCTACGAGCAGTACTTC. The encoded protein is CATSRDRDRAYEQYF.

The CDR3 spells CASRDPLDEQYF. In DNA, the CDR3 is TGTGCCAGCAGAGATCCCCTTGACGAGCAGTACTTC. The rearrangement uses TRBV6-1 and TRBJ2-7, with no clear D. CDR3 size: 12 residues. With 6 bases removed from V and 5 bases from J, the gap between germline ends came to 11 bases. Per germline, CDR1 MNHNS and CDR2 SASEGT.

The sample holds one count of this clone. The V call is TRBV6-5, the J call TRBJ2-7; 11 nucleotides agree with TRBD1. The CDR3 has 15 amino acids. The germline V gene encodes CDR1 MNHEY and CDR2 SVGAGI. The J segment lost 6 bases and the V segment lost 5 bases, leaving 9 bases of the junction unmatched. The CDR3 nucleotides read TGTGCCAGCAGTCCCATAAGGGACAGGGGGGCCGAGCAGTACTTC. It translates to CASSPIRDRGAEQYF.

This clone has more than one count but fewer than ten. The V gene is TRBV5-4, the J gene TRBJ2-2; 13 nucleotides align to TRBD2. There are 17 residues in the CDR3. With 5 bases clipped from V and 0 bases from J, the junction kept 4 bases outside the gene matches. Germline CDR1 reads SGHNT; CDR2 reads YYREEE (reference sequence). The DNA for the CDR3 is TGTGCCAGCAGACCGGGACTAGCGGGATCGAACACCGGGGAGCTGTTTTTT. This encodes CASRPGLAGSNTGELFF.

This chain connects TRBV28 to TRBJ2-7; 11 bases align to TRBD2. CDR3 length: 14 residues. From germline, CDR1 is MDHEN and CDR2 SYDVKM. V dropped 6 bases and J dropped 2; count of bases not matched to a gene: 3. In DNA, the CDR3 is TGTGCCAGCAGAATAGCGGGAGGGCCCTACGAGCAGTACTTC. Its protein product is CASRIAGGPYEQYF.

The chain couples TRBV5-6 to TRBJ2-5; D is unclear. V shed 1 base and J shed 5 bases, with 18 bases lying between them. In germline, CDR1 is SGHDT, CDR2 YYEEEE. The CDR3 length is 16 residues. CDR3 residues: CASSLFFTPRWETQYF. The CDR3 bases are TGTGCCAGCAGCTTGTTTTTCACGCCGAGGTGGGAGACCCAGTACTTC.

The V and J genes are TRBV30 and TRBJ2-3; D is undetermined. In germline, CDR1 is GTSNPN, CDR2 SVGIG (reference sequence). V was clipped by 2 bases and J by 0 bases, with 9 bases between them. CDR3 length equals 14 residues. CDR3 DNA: TGTGCCTGGAGTTTAAAACATAGCACAGATACGCAGTATTTT. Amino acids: CAWSLKHSTDTQYF.

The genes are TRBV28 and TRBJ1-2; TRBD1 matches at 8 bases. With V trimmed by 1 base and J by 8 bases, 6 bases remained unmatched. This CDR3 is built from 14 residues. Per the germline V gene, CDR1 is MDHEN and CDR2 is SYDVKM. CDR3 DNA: TGTGCCAGCAGTTTATCGGGGACAGGTGGCGGCTACACCTTC. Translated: CASSLSGTGGGYTF.

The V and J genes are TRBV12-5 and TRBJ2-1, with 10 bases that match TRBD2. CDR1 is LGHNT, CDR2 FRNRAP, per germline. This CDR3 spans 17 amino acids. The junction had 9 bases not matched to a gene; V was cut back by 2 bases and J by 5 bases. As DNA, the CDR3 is TGTGCTAGTGGTTTGTCACCAGCGGGAGGGCTCGACAATGAGCAGTTCTTC. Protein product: CASGLSPAGGLDNEQFF.

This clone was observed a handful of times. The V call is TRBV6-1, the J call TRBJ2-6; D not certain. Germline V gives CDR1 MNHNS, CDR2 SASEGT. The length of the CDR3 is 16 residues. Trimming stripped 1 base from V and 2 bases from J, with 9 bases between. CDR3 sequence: CASSEEVGTGANVLTF. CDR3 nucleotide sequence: TGTGCCAGCAGTGAAGAGGTGGGGACTGGGGCCAACGTCCTGACTTTC.

CDR3 in amino acids: CATAAGVYQETQYF. The CDR3 DNA is TGTGCCACCGCGGCAGGGGTTTACCAAGAGACCCAGTACTTC. The V gene is TRBV19, the J gene TRBJ2-5; possibly TRBD1 for D (6 bases). V was trimmed by 10 bases and J by 0 bases, leaving 15 bases between them. Germline V gives CDR1 LNHDA, CDR2 SQIVND (reference sequence). This CDR3 is built from 14 residues.

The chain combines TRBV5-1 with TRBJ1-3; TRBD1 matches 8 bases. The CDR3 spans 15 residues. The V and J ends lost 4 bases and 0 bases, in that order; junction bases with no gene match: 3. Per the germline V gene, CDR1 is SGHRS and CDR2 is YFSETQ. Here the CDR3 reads CASSATGDSGNTIYF. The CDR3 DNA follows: TGCGCCAGCAGCGCGACAGGGGACTCTGGAAACACCATATATTTT.

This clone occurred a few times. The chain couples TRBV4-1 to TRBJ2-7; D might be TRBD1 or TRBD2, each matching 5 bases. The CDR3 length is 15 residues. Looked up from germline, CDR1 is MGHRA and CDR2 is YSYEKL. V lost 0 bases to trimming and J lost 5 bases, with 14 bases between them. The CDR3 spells CASSQDSWGSDEQYF. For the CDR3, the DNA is TGCGCCAGCAGCCAAGATTCGTGGGGGTCGGACGAGCAGTACTTC.

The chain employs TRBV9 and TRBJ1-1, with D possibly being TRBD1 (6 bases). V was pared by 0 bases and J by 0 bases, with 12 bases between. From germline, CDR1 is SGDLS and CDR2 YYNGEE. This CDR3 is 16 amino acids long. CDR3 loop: CASSVVGAGMNTEAFF. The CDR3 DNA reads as TGTGCCAGCAGCGTAGTGGGGGCGGGGATGAACACTGAAGCTTTCTTT.

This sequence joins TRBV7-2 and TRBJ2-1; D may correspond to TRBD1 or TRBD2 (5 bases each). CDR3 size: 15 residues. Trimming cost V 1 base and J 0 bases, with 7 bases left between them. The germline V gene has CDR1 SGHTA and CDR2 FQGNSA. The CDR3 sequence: CASSLDGGSYNEQFF. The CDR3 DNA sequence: TGTGCCAGCAGCTTAGATGGGGGCTCCTACAATGAGCAGTTCTTC.

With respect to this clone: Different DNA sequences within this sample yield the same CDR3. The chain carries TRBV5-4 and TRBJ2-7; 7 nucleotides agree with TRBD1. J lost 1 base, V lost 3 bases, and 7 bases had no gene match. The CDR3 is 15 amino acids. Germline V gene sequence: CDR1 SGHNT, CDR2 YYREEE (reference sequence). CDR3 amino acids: CASSSGTAPSYEQYF. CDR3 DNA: TGTGCCAGCAGCTCCGGGACAGCACCTTCCTACGAGCAGTACTTC.

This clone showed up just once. CDR3 nucleotides: TGTGCCAGTAGTACTGCTTTCGGTCAGCCCCAGCATTTT. This sequence encodes CASSTAFGQPQHF. The rearrangement uses TRBV19 and TRBJ1-5; D not resolved. CDR1 and CDR2 from the germline V gene are LNHDA and SQIVND (reference sequence). The length of the CDR3 is 13 residues. The V gene lost 4 bases and the J gene lost 6 bases, with 10 bases spanning the gap. The entire variable domain, with the rest obtained from reference TRBV19 and TRBJ1-5, is as follows: DGGITQSPKYLFRKEGQNVTLSCEQNLNHDAMYWYRQDPGQGLRLIYYSQIVNDFQKGDIAEGYSVSREKKESFPLTVTSAQKNPTAFYLCASSTAFGQPQHFGDGTRLSIL.

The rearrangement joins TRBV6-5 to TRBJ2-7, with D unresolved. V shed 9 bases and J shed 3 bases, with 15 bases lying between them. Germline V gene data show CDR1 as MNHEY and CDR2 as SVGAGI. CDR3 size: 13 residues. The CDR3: CASSSGLGYEQYF. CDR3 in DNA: TGTGCCAGTAGCTCGGGTCTCGGCTACGAGCAGTACTTC.

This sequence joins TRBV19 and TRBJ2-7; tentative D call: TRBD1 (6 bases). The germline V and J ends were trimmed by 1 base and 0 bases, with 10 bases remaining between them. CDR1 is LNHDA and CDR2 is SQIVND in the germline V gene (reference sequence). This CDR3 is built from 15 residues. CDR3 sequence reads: CASSIAPQGSYEQYF. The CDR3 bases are TGTGCCAGTAGTATAGCCCCACAGGGCTCCTACGAGCAGTACTTC. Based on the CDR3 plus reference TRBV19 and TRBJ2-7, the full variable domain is DGGITQSPKYLFRKEGQNVTLSCEQNLNHDAMYWYRQDPGQGLRLIYYSQIVNDFQKGDIAEGYSVSREKKESFPLTVTSAQKNPTAFYLCASSIAPQGSYEQYFGPGTRLTVT.

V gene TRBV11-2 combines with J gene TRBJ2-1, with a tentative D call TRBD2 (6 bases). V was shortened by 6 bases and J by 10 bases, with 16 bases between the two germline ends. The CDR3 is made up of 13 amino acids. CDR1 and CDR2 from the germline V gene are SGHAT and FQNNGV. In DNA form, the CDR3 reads TGTGCCAGCAGGCATCCGGGGGATAGGGAGCAGTTCTTC. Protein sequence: CASRHPGDREQFF.

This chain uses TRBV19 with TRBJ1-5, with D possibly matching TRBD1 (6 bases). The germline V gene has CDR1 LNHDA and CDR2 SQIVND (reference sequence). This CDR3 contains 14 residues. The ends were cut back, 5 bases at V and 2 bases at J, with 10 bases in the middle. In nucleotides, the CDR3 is TGTGCCAGTAGTGGCAGGGGAGGCAATCAGCCCCAGCATTTT. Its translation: CASSGRGGNQPQHF.

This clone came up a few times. This chain's CDR3 is CASSPDSNKRNEQFF. CDR3 bases: TGTGCCAGCAGCCCCGATAGTAATAAAAGAAATGAGCAGTTCTTC. The chain couples TRBV11-3 to TRBJ2-1; D gene uncertain. The germline V gene encodes CDR1 SGHNT and CDR2 YENEEA. The V end lost 5 bases, the J end lost 7 bases, and 18 bases lay between the germline ends. The CDR3 consists of 15 residues.

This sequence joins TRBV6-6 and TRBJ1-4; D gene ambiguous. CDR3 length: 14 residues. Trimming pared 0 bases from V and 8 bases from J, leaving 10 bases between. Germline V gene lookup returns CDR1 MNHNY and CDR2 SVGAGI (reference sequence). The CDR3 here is CASSYSVGVEKLFF. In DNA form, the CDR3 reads TGTGCCAGCAGTTACTCCGTGGGCGTGGAAAAACTGTTTTTT.

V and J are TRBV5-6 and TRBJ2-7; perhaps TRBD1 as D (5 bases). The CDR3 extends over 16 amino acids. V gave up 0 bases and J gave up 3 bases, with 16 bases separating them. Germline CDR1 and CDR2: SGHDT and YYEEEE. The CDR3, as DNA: TGTGCCAGCAGCTTGGCCGGGCAGGGTGGGTTCTACGAGCAGTACTTC. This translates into CASSLAGQGGFYEQYF.